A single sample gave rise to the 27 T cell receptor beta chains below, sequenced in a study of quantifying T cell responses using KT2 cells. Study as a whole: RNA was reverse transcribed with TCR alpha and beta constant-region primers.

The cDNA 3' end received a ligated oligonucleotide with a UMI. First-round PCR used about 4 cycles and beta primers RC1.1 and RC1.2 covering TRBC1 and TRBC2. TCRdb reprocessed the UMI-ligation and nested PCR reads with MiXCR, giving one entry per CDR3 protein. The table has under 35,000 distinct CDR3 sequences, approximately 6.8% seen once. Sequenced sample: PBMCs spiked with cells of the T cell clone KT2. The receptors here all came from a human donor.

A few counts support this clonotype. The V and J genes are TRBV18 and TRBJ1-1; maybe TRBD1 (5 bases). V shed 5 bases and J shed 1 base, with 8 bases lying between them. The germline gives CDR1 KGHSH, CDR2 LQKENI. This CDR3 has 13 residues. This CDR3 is CASSADRNTEAFF. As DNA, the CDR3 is TGTGCCAGCTCAGCCGACAGGAACACTGAAGCTTTCTTT.

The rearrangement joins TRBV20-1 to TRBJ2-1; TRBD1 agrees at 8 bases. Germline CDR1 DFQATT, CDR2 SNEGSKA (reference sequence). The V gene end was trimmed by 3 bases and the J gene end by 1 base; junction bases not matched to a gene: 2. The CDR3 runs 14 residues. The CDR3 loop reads CSARGTGSYNEQFF. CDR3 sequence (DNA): TGCAGTGCTAGGGGGACAGGTTCCTACAATGAGCAGTTCTTC.

DNA of the CDR3: TGTGCCAGCAGGGGCGGGGATACGCAGTATTTT. This gives the protein CASRGGDTQYF. The chain recombines TRBV6-6 with TRBJ2-3; D is possibly TRBD2 (5 bases). The CDR3 is made up of 11 amino acids. V was cut by 6 bases and J by 6 bases, with 7 bases left in between. Germline CDR1 MNHNY, CDR2 SVGAGI (reference sequence).

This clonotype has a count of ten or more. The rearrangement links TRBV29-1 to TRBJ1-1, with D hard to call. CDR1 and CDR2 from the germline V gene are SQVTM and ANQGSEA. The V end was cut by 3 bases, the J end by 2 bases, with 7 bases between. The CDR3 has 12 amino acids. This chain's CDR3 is CSVDRSNTEAFF. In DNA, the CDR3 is TGCAGCGTTGACAGGTCCAACACTGAAGCTTTCTTT. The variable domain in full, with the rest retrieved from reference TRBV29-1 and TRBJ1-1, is SAVISQKPSRDICQRGTSLTIQCQVDSQVTMMFWYRQQPGQSLTLIATANQGSEATYESGFVIDKFPISRPNLTFSTLTVSNMSPEDSSIYLCSVDRSNTEAFFGQGTRLTVV.

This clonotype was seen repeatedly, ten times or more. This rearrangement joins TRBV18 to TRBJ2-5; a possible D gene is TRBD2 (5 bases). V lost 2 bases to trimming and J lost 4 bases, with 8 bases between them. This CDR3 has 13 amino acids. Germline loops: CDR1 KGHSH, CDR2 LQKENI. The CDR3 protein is CASSPGRIETQYF. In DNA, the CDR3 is TGTGCCAGCTCACCAGGGAGAATAGAGACCCAGTACTTC.

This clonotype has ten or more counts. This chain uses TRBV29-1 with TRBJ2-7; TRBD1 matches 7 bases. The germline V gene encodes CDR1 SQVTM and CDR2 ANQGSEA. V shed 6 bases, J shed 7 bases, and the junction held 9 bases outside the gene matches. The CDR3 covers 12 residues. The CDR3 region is CSVNRGNTEQYF. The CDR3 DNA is TGCAGCGTCAACAGGGGTAACACGGAGCAGTACTTC.

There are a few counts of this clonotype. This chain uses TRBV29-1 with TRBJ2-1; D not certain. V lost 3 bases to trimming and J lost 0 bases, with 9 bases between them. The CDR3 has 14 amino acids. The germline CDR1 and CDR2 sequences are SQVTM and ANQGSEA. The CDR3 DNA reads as TGCAGCGTTGACGGGCCGAGCTCCTACAATGAGCAGTTCTTC. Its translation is CSVDGPSSYNEQFF.

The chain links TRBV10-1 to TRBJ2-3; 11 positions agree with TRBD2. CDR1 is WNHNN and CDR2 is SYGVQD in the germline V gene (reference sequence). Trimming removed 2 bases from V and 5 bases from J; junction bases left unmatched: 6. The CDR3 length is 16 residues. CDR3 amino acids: CASSEGSGGAGDTQYF. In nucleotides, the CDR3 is TGCGCCAGCAGTGAGGGTAGCGGGGGGGCTGGAGATACGCAGTATTTT.

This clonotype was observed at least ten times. The CDR3 reads CASSLGVVNTEAFF. For the CDR3, the DNA is TGTGCCAGCAGCTTAGGGGTAGTGAACACTGAAGCTTTCTTT. V is TRBV7-6 and J is TRBJ1-1, with D unclear. V gave up 1 base and J gave up 0 bases, with 6 bases separating them. The CDR3 runs to 14 residues. Germline CDR1 and CDR2: SGHVS and FNYEAQ. The variable domain in full, completed from reference TRBV7-6 and TRBJ1-1, reads GAGVSQSPRYKVTKRGQDVALRCDPISGHVSLYWYRQALGQGPEFLTYFNYEAQQDKSGLPNDRFSAERPEGSISTLTIQRTEQRDSAMYRCASSLGVVNTEAFFGQGTRLTVV.

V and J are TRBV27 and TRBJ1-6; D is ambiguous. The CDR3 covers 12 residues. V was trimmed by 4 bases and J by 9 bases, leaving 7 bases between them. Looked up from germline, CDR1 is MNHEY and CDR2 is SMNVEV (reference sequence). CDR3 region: CASSSPLSPLHF. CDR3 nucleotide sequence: TGTGCCAGCAGTTCCCCGCTTTCACCCCTCCACTTT.

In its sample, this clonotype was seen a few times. The CDR3 nucleotides are TGTGCCAGCAGCCCTCAGGGGGCAGGGTATAATTCACCCCTCCACTTT. Its protein is CASSPQGAGYNSPLHF. This sequence joins TRBV7-2 and TRBJ1-6; TRBD1 matches 8 bases. The CDR3 runs to 16 residues. Germline V gene sequence: CDR1 SGHTA, CDR2 FQGNSA. With V trimmed by 5 bases and J by 4 bases, 7 bases remained unmatched.

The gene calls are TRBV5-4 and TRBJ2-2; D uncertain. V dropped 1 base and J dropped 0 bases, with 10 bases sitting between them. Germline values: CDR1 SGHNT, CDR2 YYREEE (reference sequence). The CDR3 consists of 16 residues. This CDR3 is CASSLFTHSNTGELFF. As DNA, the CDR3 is TGTGCCAGCAGCTTGTTCACGCACTCGAACACCGGGGAGCTGTTTTTT.

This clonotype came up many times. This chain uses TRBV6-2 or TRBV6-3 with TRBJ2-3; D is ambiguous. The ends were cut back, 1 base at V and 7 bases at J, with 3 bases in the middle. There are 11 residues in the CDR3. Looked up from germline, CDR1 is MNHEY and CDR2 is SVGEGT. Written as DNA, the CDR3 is TGTGCCAGCAGTTACTACTATACGCAGTATTTT. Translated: CASSYYYTQYF.

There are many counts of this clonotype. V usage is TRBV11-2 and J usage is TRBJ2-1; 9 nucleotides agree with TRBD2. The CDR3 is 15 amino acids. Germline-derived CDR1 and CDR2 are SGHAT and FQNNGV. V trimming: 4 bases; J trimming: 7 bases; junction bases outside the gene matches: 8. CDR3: CASSSLSGRLNEQFF. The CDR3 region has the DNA TGTGCCAGCAGCTCCCTTAGCGGGAGACTGAATGAGCAGTTCTTC. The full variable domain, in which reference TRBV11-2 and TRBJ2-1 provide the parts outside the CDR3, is EAGVAQSPRYKIIEKRQSVAFWCNPISGHATLYWYQQILGQGPKLLIQFQNNGVVDDSQLPKDRFSAERLKGVDSTLKIQPAKLEDSAVYLCASSSLSGRLNEQFFGPGTRLTVL.

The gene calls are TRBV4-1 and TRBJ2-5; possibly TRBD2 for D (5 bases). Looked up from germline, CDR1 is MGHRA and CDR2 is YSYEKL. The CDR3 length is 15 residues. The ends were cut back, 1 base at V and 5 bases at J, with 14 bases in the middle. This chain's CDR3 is CASSQGGVNSETQYF. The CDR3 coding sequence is TGCGCCAGCAGCCAAGGGGGAGTAAATTCCGAGACCCAGTACTTC.

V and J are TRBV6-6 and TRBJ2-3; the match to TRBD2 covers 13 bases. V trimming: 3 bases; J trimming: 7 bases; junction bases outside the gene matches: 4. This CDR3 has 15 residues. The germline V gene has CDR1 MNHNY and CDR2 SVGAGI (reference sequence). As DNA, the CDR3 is TGTGCCAGCAGTTATACTAGCGGGGGGGAGTATACGCAGTATTTT. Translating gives CASSYTSGGEYTQYF.

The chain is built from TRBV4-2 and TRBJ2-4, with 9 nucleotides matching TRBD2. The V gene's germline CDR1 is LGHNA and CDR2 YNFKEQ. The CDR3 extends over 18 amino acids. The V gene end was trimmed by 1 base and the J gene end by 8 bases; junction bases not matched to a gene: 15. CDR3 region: CASSQALRGRGGSHIQYF. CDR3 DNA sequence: TGTGCCAGCAGCCAAGCCCTCCGTGGGCGGGGGGGCAGTCACATTCAGTACTTC.

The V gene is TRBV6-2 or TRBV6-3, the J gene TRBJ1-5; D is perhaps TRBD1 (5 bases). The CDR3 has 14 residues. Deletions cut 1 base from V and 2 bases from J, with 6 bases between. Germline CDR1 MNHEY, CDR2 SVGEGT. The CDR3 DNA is TGTGCCAGCAGTTACTTGGGGGGCAATCAGCCCCAGCATTTT. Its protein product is CASSYLGGNQPQHF.

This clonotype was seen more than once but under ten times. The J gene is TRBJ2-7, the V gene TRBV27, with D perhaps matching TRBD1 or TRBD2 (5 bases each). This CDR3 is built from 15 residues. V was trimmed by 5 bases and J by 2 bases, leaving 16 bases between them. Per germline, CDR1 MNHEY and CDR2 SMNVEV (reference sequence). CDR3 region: CASSITPGRPYEQYF. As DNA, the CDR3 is TGTGCCAGCAGTATCACACCGGGACGGCCCTACGAGCAGTACTTC.

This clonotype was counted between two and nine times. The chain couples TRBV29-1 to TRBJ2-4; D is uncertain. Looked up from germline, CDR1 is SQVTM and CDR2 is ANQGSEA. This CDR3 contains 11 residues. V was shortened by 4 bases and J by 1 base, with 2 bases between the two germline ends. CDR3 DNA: TGCAGCGTTGTGGCCAAAAACATTCAGTACTTC. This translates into CSVVAKNIQYF.

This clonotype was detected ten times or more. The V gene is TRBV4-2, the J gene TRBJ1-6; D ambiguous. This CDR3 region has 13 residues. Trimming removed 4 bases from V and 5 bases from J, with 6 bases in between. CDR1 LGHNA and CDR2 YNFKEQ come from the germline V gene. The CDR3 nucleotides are TGTGCCAGCAGCCGGAGGAATAATTCACCCCTCCACTTT. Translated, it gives CASSRRNNSPLHF.

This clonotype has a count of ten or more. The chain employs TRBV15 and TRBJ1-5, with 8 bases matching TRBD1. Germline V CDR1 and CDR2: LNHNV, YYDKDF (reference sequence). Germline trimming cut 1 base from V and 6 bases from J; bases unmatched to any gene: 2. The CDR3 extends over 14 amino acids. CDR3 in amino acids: CATSRGTGTQPQHF. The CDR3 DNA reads TGTGCCACCAGCAGAGGGACAGGGACTCAGCCCCAGCATTTT.

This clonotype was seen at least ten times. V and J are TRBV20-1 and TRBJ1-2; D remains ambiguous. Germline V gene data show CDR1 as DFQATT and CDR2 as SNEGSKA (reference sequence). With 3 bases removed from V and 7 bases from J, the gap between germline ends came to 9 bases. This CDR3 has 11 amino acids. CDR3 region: CSASSGTGYTF. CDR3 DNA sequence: TGCAGTGCTAGCTCGGGAACTGGCTACACCTTC.

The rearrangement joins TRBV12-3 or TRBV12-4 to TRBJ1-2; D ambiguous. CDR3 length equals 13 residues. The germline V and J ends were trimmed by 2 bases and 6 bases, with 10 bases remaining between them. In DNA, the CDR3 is TGTGCCAGCAGTTTAAGCCGTCAAAATGGCTACACCTTC. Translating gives CASSLSRQNGYTF.

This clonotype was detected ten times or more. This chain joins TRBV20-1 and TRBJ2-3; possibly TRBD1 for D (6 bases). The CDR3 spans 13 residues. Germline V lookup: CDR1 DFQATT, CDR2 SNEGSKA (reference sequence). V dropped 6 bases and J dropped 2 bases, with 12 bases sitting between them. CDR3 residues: CSAPDRNTDTQYF. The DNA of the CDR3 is TGCAGTGCCCCGGACAGAAACACAGATACGCAGTATTTT.

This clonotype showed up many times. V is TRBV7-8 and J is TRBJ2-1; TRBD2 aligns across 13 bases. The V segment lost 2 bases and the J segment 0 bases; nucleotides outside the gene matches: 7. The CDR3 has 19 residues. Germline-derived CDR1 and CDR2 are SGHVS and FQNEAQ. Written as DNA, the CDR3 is TGTGCCAGCAGCTTACCGACTAGCGGGAGGTTACTCTCCTACAATGAGCAGTTCTTC. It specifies CASSLPTSGRLLSYNEQFF.

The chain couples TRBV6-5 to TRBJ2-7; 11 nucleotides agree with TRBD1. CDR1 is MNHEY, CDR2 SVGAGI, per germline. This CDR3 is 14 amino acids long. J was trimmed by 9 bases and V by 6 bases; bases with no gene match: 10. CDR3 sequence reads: CASSRDRGERGQYF. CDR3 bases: TGTGCCAGCAGCCGGGACAGGGGGGAACGGGGGCAGTACTTC.